This is a list of T cell receptor beta chains from one sample in a study of T cells in Graves' hyperthyroidism and ophthalmopathy. TCRdb re-called the multiplex PCR reads through MiXCR, storing one row per CDR3 protein. The data show around 250,000 distinct CDR3 sequences, more than 12% seen once. The sample comprised blood. The source of these receptors is a woman between 35 and 50 years old with Graves' hyperthyroidism that later progressed to Graves' ophthalmopathy. The CDR3 runs from the conserved cysteine through the conserved F or W. Fields, in order: D gene, V gene, J gene, clone size, CDR3 DNA, CDR3 protein. D genes are given only for firm matches. Clone size, where shown, is once, few, many, or a class for clones that have expanded.

>TRBD1|TRBV5-1|TRBJ2-7|few
TGCGCCAGCAGCTTGGCCGTACGTGGACAGGGGGCGGAATTGCAGTACTTC
CASSLAVRGQGAELQYF
>TRBD2|TRBV19|TRBJ2-7|many
TGTGCCAGTAACCATCTTTCTAGCGGGAGGCCGCGGGAGCAGTACTTC
CASNHLSSGRPREQYF
>-|TRBV19|TRBJ2-2|-
TGTGCCAGTACCCAGAGGCCCGCGGGCCCCGGGGAGCTGTTTTTT
CASTQRPAGPGELFF
>-|TRBV2|TRBJ2-7|-
TGTGCCAGCAGTGATCAGGCAGGGTGGGCCTACGAGCAGTACTTC
CASSDQAGWAYEQYF
>-|TRBV11-3|TRBJ2-1|many
TGTGCCAGCAGCTTAGGGGTAGGTGAGCAGTTCTTC
CASSLGVGEQFF
>TRBD2|TRBV30|TRBJ2-7|-
TGTGCCTGGGGACCAGCGGGAGCCGTATACGAGCAGTACTTC
CAWGPAGAVYEQYF
>TRBD1|TRBV25-1|TRBJ2-7|many
TGTGCCAGCAGTGAACTGGACAGGAACTTTTCCTACGAGCAGTACTTC
CASSELDRNFSYEQYF
>TRBD1|TRBV5-1|TRBJ2-5|few
TGCGCCAGCAGCCGTGGGACAGGGGAAGAGACCCAGTACTTC
CASSRGTGEETQYF
>-|TRBV20-1|TRBJ2-7|many
TGCAGTGCTAGAGTGGGCAGCTCCTACGAGCAGTACTTC
CSARVGSSYEQYF
>TRBD2|TRBV19|TRBJ2-5|-
TGTGCCAGTGGTTCGGGAGGTCGAGAGACCCAGTACTTC
CASGSGGRETQYF
>-|TRBV4-1|TRBJ2-1|-
TGCGCCAGCAGCCACAACCTCGATGAGCAGTTCTTC
CASSHNLDEQFF
>-|TRBV28|TRBJ2-3|many
TGTGCCAGCAGGAACCCGCTTAGCACAGATACGCAGTATTTT
CASRNPLSTDTQYF
>TRBD2|TRBV6-5|TRBJ2-2|many
TGTGCCAGCAGTTACTCGAGGAGGTCTAGCGGGAGCGTGGAGCTGTTTTTT
CASSYSRRSSGSVELFF
>TRBD2|TRBV15|TRBJ2-2|-
TGTGCCACCAGCAGAGGGCGGGAGTCAGCCGGGGAGCTGTTTTTT
CATSRGRESAGELFF
>TRBD2|TRBV11-2|TRBJ2-7|-
TGTGCCAGCAGCTCGCACCTGGCGGGAGACATATACGAGCAGTACTTC
CASSSHLAGDIYEQYF